A selection of T cell receptor beta chains follows, all from one sample in a study of T-cell reconstitution after alpha-beta-depleted transplantation in children. TCRdb reprocessed the PCR reads via MiXCR and lists one record per CDR3 protein. The data show around 400,000 distinct CDR3 sequences, with just over 20% seen just once and over 3.5% held by the top ten. This sample comprised PBMCs from the stem cell graft donor, obtained from the stem cell graft. These receptors originate from a human donor who donated a stem cell graft to a child with acute myeloid leukemia. CDR3s leave out the opening cysteine and the closing phenylalanine or tryptophan. Clone size is stated in some rows and not others, as once, few, many or a class when expanded.

clone_size j_call v_call cdr3_length cdr3_aa
. TRBJ2-3 TRBV7-2 14 ASSAYPASSTDTQY
many TRBJ2-7 TRBV20-1 12 SARSGLAGYEQY
few TRBJ2-7 TRBV5-1 13 ASSTSSGANYEQY
. TRBJ2-6 TRBV20-1 13 SATSRGTGANVLT
few TRBJ2-7 TRBV7-9 13 ASSPSGRVSYEQY
few TRBJ1-5 TRBV12-3/TRBV12-4 12 ASSLEQSNQPQH
. TRBJ2-3 TRBV7-2 13 ASSLAAVTTDTQY
few TRBJ2-1 TRBV7-9 14 ASSQTGKRANNEQF
few TRBJ2-1 TRBV20-1 10 SALGQAGEQF
few TRBJ2-7 TRBV6-5 13 ASSYRVDRPWEQY
. TRBJ2-1 TRBV7-9 10 ASSPARAEQF
few TRBJ2-2 TRBV5-1 12 ASRVTSYTGELF
few TRBJ2-7 TRBV20-1 11 SASRTGTYEQY
. TRBJ2-1 TRBV24-1 16 ATSDSPFGLAINNEQF
. TRBJ2-5 TRBV25-1 13 ASSERVRGQETQY
. TRBJ1-5 TRBV5-1 12 ASSLGGVDQPQH
once TRBJ1-4 TRBV12-3/TRBV12-4 11 ASSPHLNEKLF
. TRBJ2-1 TRBV7-2 12 ASSLGVPYNEQF
few TRBJ2-7 TRBV12-3/TRBV12-4 16 ASSSRRVGSGRHYEQY
few TRBJ2-7 TRBV19 11 ASSGGTDYEQY